This T cell receptor beta chain was sequenced for a study of neurological immune-mediated disorders. Study-wide points: None of the CDR3 amino acid sequences of expanded clones recurred across subjects, suggesting private repertoires in all groups.

With 2 bases removed from V and 9 bases from J, the gap between germline ends came to 8 bases. The CDR3 spans 13 residues. Germline CDR1 is SGHTA and CDR2 is FQGNSA. Volunteers at a blood bank in Maryland, USA, were the healthy controls. The authors made cDNA by 5'RACE with 10-nucleotide random UMIs. Every sequencing run generated in excess of 180 million TCR-beta sequences. These sequences covered 15-18 subjects. One entry per CDR3 protein results from TCRdb running MiXCR on the 5' RACE reads. This table holds around 50,000 distinct CDR3 sequences, roughly 17% found once. This clonotype was recorded at least ten times. Its antigen remains unidentified.

Material for sequencing was PBMCs. The chain is built from TRBV7-2 and TRBJ1-6; no clear D gene. This sequence originates from a man aged 55 to 70 in good health. The CDR3 protein is CASSLTHPSPLHF. As DNA, the CDR3 is TGTGCCAGCAGCTTAACACATCCTTCACCCCTCCACTTT.